Presented here are 29 T cell receptor beta chains from one specimen sequenced in a study of cytomegalovirus exposure and HLA in healthy donors. It was with 60 Vbeta and 13 Jbeta primers that the PCR ran. Here immunoSEQ multiplex PCR was the method, and the copy in TCRdb shows in-frame clones only, minus some. The sample includes roughly 160,000 clones, 65% to 90% of them seen just once. Material: PBMCs. Receptor source: a man over 45 in good health and CMV-seropositive.

The CDR3 sequence is CAWSPPSGGAHEQFF. For the CDR3, the DNA is TGTGCCTGGAGCCCCCCCAGCGGGGGGGCCCATGAGCAGTTCTTC. The gene calls are TRBV30 and TRBJ2-1, with 10 nucleotides matching TRBD2. With V trimmed by 3 bases and J by 8 bases, 10 bases remained unmatched. The CDR3 runs 15 residues. Per the germline V gene, CDR1 is GTSNPN and CDR2 is SVGIG (reference sequence).

This clone was counted a few times. The J gene is TRBJ2-7, the V gene TRBV9, with 13 bases lining up with TRBD2. The CDR3 has 16 residues. The J segment lost 7 bases and the V segment lost 0 bases, leaving 7 bases of the junction unmatched. CDR1 is SGDLS and CDR2 is YYNGEE in the germline V gene. The DNA of the CDR3 is TGTGCCAGCAGCGTAGCTGGAGGACTAGCGGGAGAAGAGCAGTACTTC. It is translated as CASSVAGGLAGEEQYF.

The rearrangement uses TRBV27 and TRBJ1-2; D possibly corresponds to TRBD1 (6 bases). The CDR3 loop spans 14 amino acids. Germline lookup yields CDR1 MNHEY and CDR2 SMNVEV (reference sequence). The ends were cut back, 6 bases at V and 1 base at J, with 12 bases in the middle. Here the CDR3 DNA reads TGTGCCAGCAGCTCGGGGGGCCATAACTATGGCTACACCTTC. It yields the protein CASSSGGHNYGYTF.

This chain connects TRBV7-2 to TRBJ1-3; a weak D match, TRBD1 (5 bases). The CDR3 contains 15 residues. Germline loops: CDR1 SGHTA, CDR2 FQGNSA. Trimming shortened V by 5 bases and J by 0 bases, and 11 bases separated the two germline ends. The CDR3, as DNA: TGTGCCAGCAGCCGGGGACTGACCTCTGGAAACACCATATATTTT. This translates into CASSRGLTSGNTIYF.

V and J are TRBV6-1 and TRBJ2-5; TRBD2 agrees at 10 bases. J was trimmed by 6 bases and V by 4 bases; bases with no gene match: 11. The CDR3 has 16 amino acids. Germline values: CDR1 MNHNS, CDR2 SASEGT. This CDR3 reads CASSVFIAGGPKTQYF. CDR3 nucleotides: TGTGCCAGCAGTGTCTTTATAGCGGGGGGCCCCAAGACCCAGTACTTC.

The chain employs TRBV28 and TRBJ2-7, with 7 bases that match TRBD2. Trimming took 6 bases from V and 2 from J; bases not matched to a gene: 4. The CDR3 covers 13 residues. Germline assignment: CDR1 MDHEN and CDR2 SYDVKM. The CDR3 DNA sequence: TGTGCCAGCAGCCCGGGGACTACCTACGAGCAGTACTTC. It codes for CASSPGTTYEQYF.

V usage is TRBV28 and J usage is TRBJ2-2; 9 nucleotides agree with TRBD1. Trimming took 3 bases from V and 2 from J; bases not matched to a gene: 4. Germline V gene data show CDR1 as MDHEN and CDR2 as SYDVKM. This CDR3 is built from 16 residues. Here the CDR3 reads CASSLNTGGNTGELFF. The CDR3 DNA reads TGTGCCAGCAGTTTGAACACAGGGGGCAACACCGGGGAGCTGTTTTTT.

The chain combines TRBV5-4 with TRBJ2-1; 10 positions agree with TRBD1. CDR3 length equals 15 residues. Trimming took 0 bases from V and 3 from J; bases not matched to a gene: 0. CDR1 and CDR2 from the germline V gene are SGHNT and YYREEE (reference sequence). Here the CDR3 reads CASSLGTGGYNEQFF. DNA of the CDR3: TGTGCCAGCAGCTTGGGGACAGGGGGCTACAATGAGCAGTTCTTC. Together with reference TRBV5-4 and TRBJ2-1, the CDR3 gives the full variable domain: ETGVTQSPTHLIKTRGQQVTLRCSSQSGHNTVSWYQQALGQGPQFIFQYYREEENGRGNFPPRFSGLQFPNYSSELNVNALELDDSALYLCASSLGTGGYNEQFFGPGTRLTVL.

CDR3 DNA sequence: TGTGCCAGCGTACCTAGGGAGAGGGAGACCCAGTACTTC. Protein product: CASVPRERETQYF. V gene TRBV2 combines with J gene TRBJ2-5; D may be TRBD2 (5 bases). The CDR3 has 13 residues. Looked up from germline, CDR1 is SNHLY and CDR2 is FYNNEI. V lost 8 bases to trimming and J lost 5 bases, with 15 bases between them.

V is TRBV4-1 and J is TRBJ2-1; 12 nucleotides align to TRBD2. This CDR3 has 16 residues. CDR1 is MGHRA and CDR2 is YSYEKL in the germline V gene. V shed 3 bases and J 2 bases; nucleotides not matched to a gene: 2. The CDR3 nucleotides are TGCGCCAGCAGCCACCCTAGCGGGAGGGCCTACAATGAGCAGTTCTTC. Its translation is CASSHPSGRAYNEQFF.

This clone was detected a few times. The J gene is TRBJ2-3, the V gene TRBV5-5; 10 nucleotides line up with TRBD2. The CDR3 is 15 amino acids. Per germline, CDR1 SGHKS and CDR2 YYEKEE (reference sequence). J was trimmed by 5 bases and V by 4 bases; bases with no gene match: 7. The CDR3 sequence is CASSVTSGAGDTQYF. CDR3 bases: TGTGCCAGCAGCGTCACTAGCGGGGCGGGAGATACGCAGTATTTT.

The chain is built from TRBV28 and TRBJ2-1, with TRBD2 matching over 16 bases. V was pared by 7 bases and J by 8 bases, with 14 bases of the junction left unmatched. The CDR3 is 18 residues long. Germline CDR1 reads MDHEN; CDR2 reads SYDVKM. The CDR3 region is CASTSTLGTSGRADEQFF. CDR3 DNA sequence: TGTGCCAGCACGTCCACCCTCGGGACTAGCGGGAGGGCCGATGAGCAGTTCTTC.

This clone has just one count. The gene calls are TRBV28 and TRBJ1-6; weak D call: TRBD1 (6 bases). From germline, CDR1 is MDHEN and CDR2 SYDVKM. The V gene lost 8 bases and the J gene lost 12 bases, with 17 bases spanning the gap. The CDR3 extends over 13 amino acids. Here the CDR3 DNA reads TGTGCCAGCCGGGGGGCACCGGATAAACCCCTCCACTTT. This encodes CASRGAPDKPLHF.

The rearrangement uses TRBV19 and TRBJ2-7, with D hard to call. This CDR3 contains 14 residues. Looked up from germline, CDR1 is LNHDA and CDR2 is SQIVND (reference sequence). The V and J ends lost 7 bases and 0 bases respectively, with 13 bases between them. This chain's CDR3 is CASKKTVTSYEQYF. DNA for the CDR3: TGTGCCAGTAAGAAAACAGTAACCTCCTACGAGCAGTACTTC.

The chain links TRBV10-3 to TRBJ1-1, with 8 bases fitting TRBD1. CDR3 length equals 15 residues. The trim removed 5 bases at V and 3 bases at J, leaving 8 bases unmatched. Germline V gene data show CDR1 as ENHRY and CDR2 as SYGVKD. CDR3: CAISHSGGKDTEAFF. The DNA for the CDR3 is TGTGCCATCAGTCACTCAGGGGGCAAGGACACTGAAGCTTTCTTT.

Comments on this clone: The germline gene is not matched at one end of the junction; a read error may be the cause. The V call is TRBV7-7, the J call TRBJ1-1, with D maybe TRBD1 (6 bases). The CDR3 sequence is 14 residues long. Germline V gene data show CDR1 as SSHAT and CDR2 as FNYEAQ (reference sequence). CDR3 sequence (DNA): TGTGCTAGCAGCCCGACAGGAATTAACACTGAAGCTTTCTTT. The encoded protein is CASSPTGINTEAFF.

The V and J genes are TRBV6-5 and TRBJ1-1; TRBD1 matches at 8 bases. The CDR3 extends over 14 amino acids. Germline-derived CDR1 and CDR2 are MNHEY and SVGAGI. With 5 bases clipped from V and 5 bases from J, the junction kept 7 bases outside the gene matches. The CDR3 DNA reads as TGTGCCAGCAGTGTGGACAGGGAAGGTACTGAAGCTTTCTTT. It codes for CASSVDREGTEAFF.

The CDR3 here is CASNQDRASNQPQHF. The CDR3 bases are TGTGCCAGCAACCAAGACAGGGCTAGCAATCAGCCCCAGCATTTT. The chain is built from TRBV28 and TRBJ1-5; 7 bases line up with TRBD1. Germline CDR1 and CDR2: MDHEN and SYDVKM. Trimming took 7 bases from V and 0 from J; bases not matched to a gene: 6. This CDR3 has 15 amino acids. The variable domain in full, with the rest retrieved from reference TRBV28 and TRBJ1-5, is DVKVTQSSRYLVKRTGEKVFLECVQDMDHENMFWYRQDPGLGLRLIYFSYDVKMKEKGDIPEGYSVSREKKERFSLILESASTNQTSMYLCASNQDRASNQPQHFGDGTRLSIL.

Here the CDR3 reads CASSRDSSFYGYTF. CDR3 coding DNA: TGTGCCAGCAGCCGGGACAGTTCTTTTTATGGCTACACCTTC. The rearrangement links TRBV2 to TRBJ1-2, with TRBD1 matching over 7 bases. Germline loops: CDR1 SNHLY, CDR2 FYNNEI. V lost 6 bases to trimming and J lost 5 bases; unmatched junction nucleotides: 9. CDR3 length equals 14 residues.

This clone was counted only a few times. V gene TRBV19 combines with J gene TRBJ2-3, with D perhaps matching TRBD1 (6 bases). CDR1 LNHDA and CDR2 SQIVND come from the germline V gene (reference sequence). The V gene lost 6 bases and the J gene lost 5 bases, with 18 bases spanning the gap. CDR3 length: 15 amino acids. DNA for the CDR3: TGTGCCAGTAGCCCCCACAGGGCGGTGGGAGATACGCAGTATTTT. Encoded protein: CASSPHRAVGDTQYF.

This clone appeared a few times. V and J are TRBV4-1 and TRBJ2-7; maybe TRBD1 (6 bases). The CDR3 has 15 residues. Germline V gene data show CDR1 as MGHRA and CDR2 as YSYEKL. The V and J ends lost 0 bases and 2 bases respectively, with 11 bases between them. CDR3: CASSQESDSTYEQYF. The CDR3 region has the DNA TGCGCCAGCAGCCAAGAATCGGACAGTACCTACGAGCAGTACTTC.

J is TRBJ2-2 and V is TRBV29-1, with D perhaps TRBD1 (6 bases). The CDR3 loop spans 12 amino acids. Per germline, CDR1 SQVTM and CDR2 ANQGSEA. Trimming left V 7 bases short and J 5 bases short, with 11 bases between. Here the CDR3 reads CSATGKTGELFF. In nucleotides, the CDR3 is TGCAGCGCCACAGGGAAAACCGGGGAGCTGTTTTTT.

The chain couples TRBV29-1 to TRBJ2-5, with TRBD2 matching over 7 bases. CDR1 SQVTM and CDR2 ANQGSEA come from the germline V gene. The junction had 4 bases not matched to a gene; V was cut back by 5 bases and J by 1 base. The CDR3 is 13 residues long. CDR3 residues: CSVPSGGQETQYF. Here the CDR3 DNA reads TGCAGCGTTCCCTCGGGGGGCCAAGAGACCCAGTACTTC.

The chain is built from TRBV29-1 and TRBJ1-2, with 8 bases aligning to TRBD1. With V trimmed by 6 bases and J by 3 bases, 6 bases remained unmatched. The CDR3 has 13 amino acids. Germline V gives CDR1 SQVTM, CDR2 ANQGSEA. CDR3 residues: CSVKDREDYGYTF. CDR3 DNA: TGCAGCGTCAAGGACAGGGAGGACTATGGCTACACCTTC.

V is TRBV18 and J is TRBJ1-1, with 9 bases that match TRBD1. The junction had 11 bases not matched to a gene; V was cut back by 6 bases and J by 0 bases. Germline V gives CDR1 KGHSH, CDR2 LQKENI. The CDR3 covers 17 residues. CDR3 in amino acids: CASSFPGTGTMNTEAFF. The CDR3 DNA is TGTGCCAGCTCTTTTCCCGGGACAGGGACCATGAACACTGAAGCTTTCTTT.

The CDR3 sequence is CASSSTNPSGVSEQFF. CDR3 DNA sequence: TGTGCCAGCAGTTCCACCAACCCTTCCGGTGTGAGTGAGCAGTTCTTC. The chain carries TRBV28 and TRBJ2-1, with unresolved D. Germline assignment: CDR1 MDHEN and CDR2 SYDVKM. The V end lost 4 bases, the J end lost 9 bases, and 22 bases lay between the germline ends. This CDR3 is built from 16 residues.

The chain joins TRBV11-2 to TRBJ1-4; D remains ambiguous. The CDR3 totals 14 residues. Germline V gives CDR1 SGHAT, CDR2 FQNNGV. Trimming stripped 1 base from V and 5 bases from J, with 8 bases between. The CDR3 nucleotides are TGTGCCAGCAGCTTAGGCCCGGGGAATGAAAAACTGTTTTTT. Translated: CASSLGPGNEKLFF. The full variable domain, with the rest looked up from reference TRBV11-2 and TRBJ1-4, is EAGVAQSPRYKIIEKRQSVAFWCNPISGHATLYWYQQILGQGPKLLIQFQNNGVVDDSQLPKDRFSAERLKGVDSTLKIQPAKLEDSAVYLCASSLGPGNEKLFFGSGTQLSVL.

The genes are TRBV5-1 and TRBJ1-3, with 9 bases fitting TRBD1. Germline CDR1 reads SGHRS; CDR2 reads YFSETQ. This CDR3 has 16 residues. V lost 0 bases, J lost 1 base, and 2 bases stayed unmatched. The CDR3 region has the DNA TGCGCCAGCAGCTTGGGTGGGACAGGGTCTGGAAACACCATATATTTT. Translated: CASSLGGTGSGNTIYF.

The rearrangement joins TRBV18 to TRBJ2-7; 11 bases line up with TRBD2. The V and J ends lost 3 bases and 3 bases, in that order; junction bases with no gene match: 4. The V gene's germline CDR1 is KGHSH and CDR2 LQKENI. The CDR3 is 15 residues long. This chain's CDR3 is CASSPGLAENYEQYF. The DNA for the CDR3 is TGTGCCAGCTCACCGGGACTAGCGGAGAACTACGAGCAGTACTTC. Complete variable domain (other parts from reference TRBV18 and TRBJ2-7): NAGVMQNPRHLVRRRGQEARLRCSPMKGHSHVYWYRQLPEEGLKFMVYLQKENIIDESGMPKERFSAEFPKEGPSILRIQQVVRGDSAAYFCASSPGLAENYEQYFGPGTRLTVT.